Listed below are T cell receptor beta chains from one sample, sequenced in a study of memory CD4+ T cells and cytomegalovirus serostatus. Only in-frame clones appear in the TCRdb table, and some are missing; sequencing was by immunoSEQ multiplex PCR. This table holds 50,000 or so clones, 80% found once. The material sequenced was memory CD4+ T cells from blood. All receptors derive from an adult in good health and CMV-seropositive. CDR3s include the opening cysteine and the closing phenylalanine or tryptophan. D genes are given only for firm matches. Size tells how often a clone was seen (once, few, many) or the class of an expanded clone, and some rows leave it out.

CDR3aa,CDR3nt,j_gene,v_gene,d_gene,abundance
CSVGGGTNTGELFF,TGCAGCGTAGGGGGGGGGACGAACACCGGGGAGCTGTTTTTT,TRBJ2-2,TRBV29-1,.,.
CASSFRGGDEKLFF,TGTGCCAGCAGTTTTAGGGGAGGGGATGAAAAACTGTTTTTT,TRBJ1-4,TRBV27,.,.
CASSSTSDPQNSGNTIYF,TGTGCCAGCAGTTCCACCAGTGACCCGCAAAACTCTGGAAACACCATATATTTT,TRBJ1-3,TRBV6-8,.,.
CASTTPGQQYSNQPQHF,TGTGCCAGCACCACACCGGGACAGCAATATAGCAATCAGCCCCAGCATTTT,TRBJ1-5,TRBV28,TRBD1,.
CASSARILETDTQYF,TGCGCCAGTTCGGCCCGAATCCTAGAGACAGATACGCAGTATTTT,TRBJ2-3,TRBV5-1,.,once
CASSQGQLTEAFF,TGTGCCAGCAGCCAAGGACAGCTCACTGAAGCTTTCTTT,TRBJ1-1,TRBV14,.,.
CASSFMLAGQDEQFF,TGTGCCAGCAGCTTTATGCTAGCGGGGCAGGATGAGCAGTTCTTC,TRBJ2-1,TRBV11-2,TRBD2,.
CASSLGRSTDGTQYF,TGTGCCAGCAGCCTCGGACGGAGCACCGATGGGACCCAGTACTTC,TRBJ2-5,TRBV11-2,.,.
CASSSGTGLNNEQFF,TGTGCCAGCAGTTCCGGGACAGGGCTAAACAATGAGCAGTTCTTC,TRBJ2-1,TRBV7-3,TRBD1,.
CASSLTASIRTDTQYF,TGCGCCAGCAGCTTGACGGCTAGCATCCGCACAGATACGCAGTATTTT,TRBJ2-3,TRBV5-1,.,.
CASSSPTSGSPGKETQYF,TGTGCCAGCAGCTCTCCGACTAGCGGGAGCCCCGGGAAGGAGACCCAGTACTTC,TRBJ2-5,TRBV28,TRBD2,.
CAWRQGDTEAFF,TGTGCCTGGAGACAGGGGGACACTGAAGCTTTCTTT,TRBJ1-1,TRBV30,TRBD1,.
CASSLPRDRGKETQYF,TGTGCCAGCAGCTTACCCAGGGACAGGGGGAAAGAGACCCAGTACTTC,TRBJ2-5,TRBV7-2,TRBD1,once
CASGRGYQETQYF,TGTGCCAGCGGGAGGGGGTACCAAGAGACCCAGTACTTC,TRBJ2-5,TRBV7-3,.,.
CAISGRGQGNEKLFF,TGTGCCATCAGTGGCAGGGGGCAGGGTAATGAAAAACTGTTTTTT,TRBJ1-4,TRBV10-3,TRBD1,.
CASSLNGQESYGYTF,TGCGCCAGCAGCTTAAACGGACAGGAATCTTATGGCTACACCTTC,TRBJ1-2,TRBV5-1,TRBD1,once
CASSLSPPYEQYF,TGTGCCAGCAGTCTCTCGCCTCCCTACGAGCAGTACTTC,TRBJ2-7,TRBV6-1,.,.
CASSYLGTVGTDTQYF,TGTGCCAGCAGTTACTTAGGGACAGTCGGCACAGATACGCAGTATTTT,TRBJ2-3,TRBV6-5,TRBD1,.
CASSTSTTYEQYF,TGTGCCAGCAGTACCTCAACCACCTACGAGCAGTACTTC,TRBJ2-7,TRBV2,.,.
CASSGSTSGRASEQFF,TGTGCCAGCAGCGGGTCGACTAGCGGGAGGGCCTCTGAGCAGTTCTTC,TRBJ2-1,TRBV9,TRBD2,.
CASSLRQSEKLFF,TGTGCCAGCAGCTTGAGACAGAGTGAAAAACTGTTTTTT,TRBJ1-4,TRBV7-2,.,.
CASSLVRERGTQYF,TGTGCCAGCAGTTTAGTCAGGGAACGAGGGACCCAGTACTTC,TRBJ2-5,TRBV28,.,.
CASSLTGVYTGELFF,TGCGCCAGCAGCCTGACAGGGGTTTACACCGGGGAGCTGTTTTTT,TRBJ2-2,TRBV5-1,TRBD1,.
CASSQDLRTDYEQYF,TGTGCCAGCAGCCAAGACCTCCGGACAGACTACGAGCAGTACTTC,TRBJ2-7,TRBV14,.,.
CASSVLNTIYF,TGTGCCAGCAGTGTACTAAACACCATATATTTT,TRBJ1-3,TRBV25-1,.,.
CASSTYDPGTEAFF,TGCGCCAGCAGCACCTACGACCCCGGGACTGAAGCTTTCTTT,TRBJ1-1,TRBV5-1,.,.
CASSPLGAGGNDEQFF,TGTGCCAGCAGTCCCCTAGGGGCGGGAGGGAATGATGAGCAGTTCTTC,TRBJ2-1,TRBV28,TRBD2,once
CASTRPGGGELFF,TGTGCCAGCACTCGACCCGGGGGCGGGGAGCTGTTTTTT,TRBJ2-2,TRBV6-5,.,.
CASSLTGGRHEQYF,TGTGCCAGCAGCTTAACCGGGGGCCGACACGAGCAGTACTTC,TRBJ2-7,TRBV7-2,.,.
CASSLLGFADTQYF,TGTGCCAGCAGCCTATTGGGGTTCGCAGATACGCAGTATTTT,TRBJ2-3,TRBV11-2,.,.
CASSLALAGIGGEQYF,TGTGCCAGCAGCTTAGCACTAGCGGGGATAGGCGGCGAGCAGTACTTC,TRBJ2-7,TRBV7-9,TRBD2,few
CASSLRRGAQETQYF,TGTGCCAGCAGTTTACGGAGGGGGGCGCAGGAGACCCAGTACTTC,TRBJ2-5,TRBV27,.,few
CKAGANTEAFF,TGTAAGGCGGGGGCGAACACTGAAGCTTTCTTT,TRBJ1-1,TRBV20-1,.,.
CASSFGINTGELFF,TGCGCCAGCAGCTTTGGGATTAACACCGGGGAGCTGTTTTTT,TRBJ2-2,TRBV5-1,.,.
CATSWRENTDTQYF,TGTGCCACCAGCTGGCGGGAAAACACAGATACGCAGTATTTT,TRBJ2-3,TRBV15,.,.
CASSEYGENYGYTF,TGTGCCAGCAGCGAATACGGTGAAAACTATGGCTACACCTTC,TRBJ1-2,TRBV9,.,.
CASTGFGSYEQYF,TGTGCCAGCACAGGGTTCGGCTCTTACGAGCAGTACTTC,TRBJ2-7,TRBV28,.,.
CAWRVLAVDTIYF,TGTGCCTGGAGGGTCCTGGCAGTGGACACCATATATTTT,TRBJ1-3,TRBV30,.,.
CASKLQGSLRNTIYF,TGTGCCAGCAAGCTACAGGGTTCTCTTAGGAACACCATATATTTT,TRBJ1-3,TRBV25-1,.,.
CASSQGLSGANVLTF,TGTGCCAGCTCCCAAGGCCTCTCTGGGGCCAACGTCCTGACTTTC,TRBJ2-6,TRBV18,.,.
CASSPGASGSQETQYF,TGTGCCAGCAGCCCAGGGGCTAGCGGGAGTCAAGAGACCCAGTACTTC,TRBJ2-5,TRBV4-2,TRBD2,.
CASSYSGTGPYEQYF,TGTGCCAGCAGTTACTCCGGGACAGGACCCTACGAGCAGTACTTC,TRBJ2-7,TRBV6-5,TRBD1,.
CASSIEGVNTEAFF,TGTGCCAGTAGTATAGAGGGCGTGAACACTGAAGCTTTCTTT,TRBJ1-1,TRBV19,.,.
CASRGRGVSPLHF,TGTGCCAGCAGGGGCAGGGGGGTGTCACCCCTCCACTTT,TRBJ1-6,TRBV27,TRBD1,few
CASSLALLGSVYEQYF,TGTGCCAGCAGCTTAGCGCTTCTGGGTAGTGTTTACGAGCAGTACTTC,TRBJ2-7,TRBV7-6,.,.
CASGRGYTDTQYF,TGTGCCAGTGGTCGGGGCTACACAGATACGCAGTATTTT,TRBJ2-3,TRBV2,.,.
CASSLSGGASDTQYF,TGTGCCAGCAGCCTTAGCGGGGGGGCATCAGATACGCAGTATTTT,TRBJ2-3,TRBV5-4,TRBD2,.